This T cell receptor (beta chain) was observed in a study of T cell responses to AZD1222 COVID-19 vaccine. Study-level findings and limits: Vaccine-related CD4 TCRs covered spike, predominating at 160-218 and 743-854. Most donors were white British and more were female, and clonal diversity was possibly underestimated.

Pooled samples include second doses given at about 4 or 12 weeks. The assay was immunoSEQ multiplex PCR, and TCRdb's table has in-frame clones only and misses some. This table has about 150,000 clones, approximately 91% appearing once. Germline V lookup: CDR1 SGHKS, CDR2 YYEKEE (reference sequence). The ends were cut back, 4 bases at V and 1 base at J, with 12 bases in the middle. The length of the CDR3 is 15 residues. For this clone: Its target is unknown.

The chain has TRBV5-5 and TRBJ1-5; the D is unclear. This receptor was identified in an adult who received the AZD1222 COVID-19 vaccine. The sample here was peripheral blood, taken 28 days after the second AZD1222 dose. CDR3 in amino acids: CASSPLLMSNQPQHF. The CDR3 region has the DNA TGTGCCAGCAGCCCCCTCCTCATGAGCAATCAGCCCCAGCATTTT. The full variable domain, its missing parts supplied by reference TRBV5-5 and TRBJ1-5, is DAGVTQSPTHLIKTRGQQVTLRCSPISGHKSVSWYQQVLGQGPQFIFQYYEKEERGRGNFPDRFSARQFPNYSSELNVNALLLGDSALYLCASSPLLMSNQPQHFGDGTRLSIL.